This T cell receptor beta chain was sequenced for a study of blood T cell repertoires in COVID-19. Germline V gives CDR1 SGDLS, CDR2 YYNGEE. The CDR3 spans 15 residues. Trimming took 4 bases from V and 1 from J, leaving 12 bases between them. Original analysis: Reference gene primer amplification in the assay estimated nucleated cell counts. The repertoire was sequenced with immunoSEQ multiplex PCR; TCRdb's copy has only in-frame clones and lacks some. V, J and clone size reflect that table, while D and trimming were determined from the DNA. The sample shows about 320,000 clones, about nine tenths of them seen only once.

This clonotype was obtained from a young woman who had recovered from COVID-19. The V and J genes are TRBV9 and TRBJ1-5; D is possibly TRBD1 (5 bases). Sequencing was done on a sample of PBMCs or T cells enriched from blood (not recorded which). The DNA for the CDR3 is TGTGCCAGCAGCCAGGGTGGTGTAAGCAATCAGCCCCAGCATTTT. As protein: CASSQGGVSNQPQHF.